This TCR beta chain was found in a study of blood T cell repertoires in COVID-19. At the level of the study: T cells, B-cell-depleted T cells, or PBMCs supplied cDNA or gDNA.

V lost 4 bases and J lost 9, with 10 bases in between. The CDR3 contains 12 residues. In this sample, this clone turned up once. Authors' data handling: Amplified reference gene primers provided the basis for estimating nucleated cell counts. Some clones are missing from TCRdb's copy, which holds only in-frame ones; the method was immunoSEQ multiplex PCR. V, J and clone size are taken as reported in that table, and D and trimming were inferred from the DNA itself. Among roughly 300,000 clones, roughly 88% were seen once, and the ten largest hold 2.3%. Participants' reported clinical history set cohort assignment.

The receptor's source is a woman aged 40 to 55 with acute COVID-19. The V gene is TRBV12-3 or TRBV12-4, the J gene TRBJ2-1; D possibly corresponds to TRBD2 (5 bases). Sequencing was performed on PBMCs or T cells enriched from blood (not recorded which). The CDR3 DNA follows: TGTGCCAGCAGTTCTCTACGGGGTGAGCAGTTCTTC. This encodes CASSSLRGEQFF.